The clone carrying this T cell receptor (beta chain) came up many times. TCRdb used MiXCR to reprocess the 5' RACE reads, holding one entry per CDR3 protein. The table shows roughly 100,000 distinct CDR3 sequences, with about an eighth occurring only once. The source of the sample is a study of early T cells in non-severe SARS-CoV-2 infection. Study in general: With bulk RNA from unsorted whole blood as input, sequencing yielded unpaired chains.

The CDR3 extends over 13 amino acids. V was trimmed by 6 bases and J by 7 bases, leaving 13 bases between them. The J gene is TRBJ2-1, the V gene TRBV12-3 or TRBV12-4; D remains unclear. Material for sequencing was whole blood. This TCR was recovered from an adult who was a healthcare worker with PCR-confirmed SARS-CoV-2 infection or an uninfected control (not recorded which). The CDR3, as DNA: TGTGCCAGCAGCCCACGAGGCCTTAATGAGCAGTTCTTC. The encoded protein is CASSPRGLNEQFF.